This T cell receptor (beta chain) originates from a study of blood T cell repertoires in COVID-19. Participants were aged about 18 to 90 years, lived in over 20 US areas, and enrolled virtually. Cohorts were based on clinical histories the participants reported. Exposed enrollees encountered a COVID-19 case at some point within 2 weeks before study entry. Authors' processing steps: Amplifying reference gene primers gave estimates of nucleated cell counts. Only in-frame clones appear in the TCRdb table, and some are missing; sequencing was by immunoSEQ multiplex PCR. That table furnishes V, J and clone size, whereas the DNA furnished D and trimming. The sample consists of roughly 250,000 clones, 80% to 90% of them appearing once. V was pared by 3 bases and J by 1 base, with 7 bases between. Germline V gives CDR1 MDHEN, CDR2 SYDVKM. There are 13 residues in the CDR3.

The genes are TRBV28 and TRBJ2-7; D is possibly TRBD2 (6 bases). The sample comprised PBMCs or T cells enriched from blood (not recorded which). This receptor was identified in a woman in her 40s who had been exposed to COVID-19. The DNA for the CDR3 is TGTGCCAGCAGTTTTGGGGGGTCCTACGAGCAGTACGTC. Translation: CASSFGGSYEQYV.